This TCR beta chain was observed in a study of blood T cell repertoires in COVID-19. Overall study: T cells, B-cell-depleted T cells, or PBMCs provided the cDNA or gDNA that served as material.

As handled by the study authors: Quantification of nucleated cells was approximated via reference gene primer amplification. Profiling relied on immunoSEQ multiplex PCR, and the TCRdb table lists in-frame clones only, not all of them. The DNA was the basis for D and trimming; V, J and clone size are from that table. Of about 250,000 clones detected, just under 85% appear once; the ten largest clones hold about 9.6%. Only one count was recorded for this clone. Trimming cost V 2 bases and J 6 bases; bases outside gene matches: 7. The V gene's germline CDR1 is MNHEY and CDR2 SMNVEV (reference sequence). This CDR3 is built from 15 residues.

The rearrangement joins TRBV27 to TRBJ1-5, with TRBD1 matching 7 bases. The source is an elderly man with acute or convalescent COVID-19. The sample comprised peripheral blood. The CDR3, as DNA: TGTGCCAGCAGTTTACGCGCGGGACAGTTTCAGCCCCAGCATTTT. Its translation: CASSLRAGQFQPQHF.